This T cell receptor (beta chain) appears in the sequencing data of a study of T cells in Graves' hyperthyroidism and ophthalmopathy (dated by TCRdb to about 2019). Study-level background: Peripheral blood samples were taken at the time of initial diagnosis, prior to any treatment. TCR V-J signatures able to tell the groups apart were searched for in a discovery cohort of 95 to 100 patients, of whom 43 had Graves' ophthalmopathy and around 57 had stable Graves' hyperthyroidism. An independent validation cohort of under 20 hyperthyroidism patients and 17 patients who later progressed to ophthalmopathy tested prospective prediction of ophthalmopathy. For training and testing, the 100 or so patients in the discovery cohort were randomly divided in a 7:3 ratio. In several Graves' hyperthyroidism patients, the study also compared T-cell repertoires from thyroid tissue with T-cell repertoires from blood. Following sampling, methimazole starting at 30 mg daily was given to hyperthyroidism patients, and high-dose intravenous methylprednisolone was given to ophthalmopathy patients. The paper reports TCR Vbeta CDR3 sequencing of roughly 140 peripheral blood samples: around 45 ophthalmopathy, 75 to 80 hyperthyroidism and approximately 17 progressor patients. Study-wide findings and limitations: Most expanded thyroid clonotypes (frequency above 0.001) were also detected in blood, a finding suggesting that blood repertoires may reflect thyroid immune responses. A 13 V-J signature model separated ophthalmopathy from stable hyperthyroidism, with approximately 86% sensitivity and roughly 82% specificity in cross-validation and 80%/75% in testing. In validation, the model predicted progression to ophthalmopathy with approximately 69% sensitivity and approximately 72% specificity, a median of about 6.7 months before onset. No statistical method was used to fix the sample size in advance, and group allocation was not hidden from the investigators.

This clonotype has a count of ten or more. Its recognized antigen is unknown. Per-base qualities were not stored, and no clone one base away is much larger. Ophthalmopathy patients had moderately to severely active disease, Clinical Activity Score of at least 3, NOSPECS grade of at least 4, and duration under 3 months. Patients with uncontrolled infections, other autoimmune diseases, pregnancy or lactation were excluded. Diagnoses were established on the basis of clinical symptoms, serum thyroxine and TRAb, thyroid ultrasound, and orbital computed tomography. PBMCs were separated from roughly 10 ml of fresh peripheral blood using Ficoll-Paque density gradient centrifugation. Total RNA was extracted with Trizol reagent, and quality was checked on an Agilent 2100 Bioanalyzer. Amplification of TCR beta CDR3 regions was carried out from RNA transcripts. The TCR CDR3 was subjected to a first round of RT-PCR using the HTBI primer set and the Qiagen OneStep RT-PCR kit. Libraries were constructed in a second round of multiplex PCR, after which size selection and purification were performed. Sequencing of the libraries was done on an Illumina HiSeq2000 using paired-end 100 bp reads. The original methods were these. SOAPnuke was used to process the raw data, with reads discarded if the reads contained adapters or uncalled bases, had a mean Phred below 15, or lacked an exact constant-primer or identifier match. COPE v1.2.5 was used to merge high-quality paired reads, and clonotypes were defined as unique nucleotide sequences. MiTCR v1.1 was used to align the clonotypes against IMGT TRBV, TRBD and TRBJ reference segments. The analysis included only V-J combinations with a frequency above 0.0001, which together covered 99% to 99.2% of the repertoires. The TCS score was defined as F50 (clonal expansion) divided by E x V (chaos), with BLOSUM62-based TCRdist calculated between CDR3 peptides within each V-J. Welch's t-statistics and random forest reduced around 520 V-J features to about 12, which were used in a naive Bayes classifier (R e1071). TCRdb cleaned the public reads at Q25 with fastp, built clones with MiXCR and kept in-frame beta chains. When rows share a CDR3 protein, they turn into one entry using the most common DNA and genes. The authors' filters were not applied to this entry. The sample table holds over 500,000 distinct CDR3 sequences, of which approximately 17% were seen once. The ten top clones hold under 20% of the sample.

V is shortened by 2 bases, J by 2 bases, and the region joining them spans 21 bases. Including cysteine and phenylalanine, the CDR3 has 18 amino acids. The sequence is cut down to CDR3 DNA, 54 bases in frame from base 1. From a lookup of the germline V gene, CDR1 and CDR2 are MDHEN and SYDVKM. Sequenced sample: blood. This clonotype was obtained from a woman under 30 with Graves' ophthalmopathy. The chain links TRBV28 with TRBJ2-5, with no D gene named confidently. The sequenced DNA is TGTGCCAGCAGTTTACGGGTCGGGCTCCTGAGGAATCAAGAGACCCAGTACTTC. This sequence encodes CASSLRVGLLRNQETQYF.